The 22 T cell receptor beta chains below were found in one sample sequenced in a study of T cells in women clearing cervical HPV infection. TCRdb's table, derived via immunoSEQ multiplex PCR, lists solely in-frame clones and lacks some. The sample holds tens of thousands of clones. The sequenced sample consisted of blood buffy coat. The receptors were gathered from a woman aged 18 to 75 with a cervical HPV16 infection that either progressed to CIN3+ or cleared (not recorded which).

To note about this clone: The DNA ends 3 residues before the CDR3 does, and the rest of the CDR3 is filled in from the germline J gene. The chain employs TRBV12-3 or TRBV12-4 and TRBJ2-1; the match to TRBD2 covers 10 bases. The ends lost 3 bases at V and 7 bases at J; junction bases unmatched: 9. This CDR3 is 16 amino acids long. The sequenced CDR3 bases are TGTGCCAGCAGTTTGCGTAGCGGGGGGTCACGGAATGAG. Its protein product is CASSLRSGGSRNE. The complete CDR3 protein is CASSLRSGGSRNEQFF.

The CDR3: CASSLKLAGGRNEQFF. CDR3 DNA, as far as it was read: TGTGCCAGCAGCTTAAAGCTAGCGGGGGGTAGAAATGAG. The chain couples TRBV7-3 to TRBJ2-1; 11 bases agree with TRBD2. Read coverage stops 3 residues before the CDR3 terminus; the germline J gene supplies the remainder. This CDR3 region has 16 residues. CDR1 is SGHTA, CDR2 FQGTGA, per germline. The V and J ends lost 1 base and 7 bases, in that order; junction bases with no gene match: 6.

The CDR3 region is CASSQRGGETQYF. CDR3 DNA (partial): TGCGCCAGCAGCCAAAGGGGGGGAGAGACC. The chain couples TRBV4-1 to TRBJ2-5, with D perhaps matching TRBD2 (7 bases). The CDR3 end lies 3 residues beyond the end of the read and is filled in from the germline J gene. Trimming took off 2 bases at V and 4 bases at J, with 8 bases between the two ends. The CDR3 is 13 amino acids. The germline gives CDR1 MGHRA, CDR2 YSYEKL.

About this clone itself: The read ends 3 residues shy of where the CDR3 ends; the end is completed using the germline J gene. The V call is TRBV20-1, the J call TRBJ1-6, with unresolved D. Deletions cut 2 bases from V and 10 bases from J, with 15 bases between. The CDR3 covers 14 residues. In germline, CDR1 is DFQATT, CDR2 SNEGSKA (reference sequence). The CDR3 bases that were read are TGCAGTGCTAGATACACAGACGGTCGGTCACCC. Its protein product is CSARYTDGRSP. The whole CDR3 sequence reads CSARYTDGRSPLHF.

Of note for this clone: The read is 3 residues too short to cover the CDR3 end, so that end is filled in from the germline J gene. V and J are TRBV20-1 and TRBJ2-6; D is unresolved. This CDR3 has 16 residues. CDR1 and CDR2 from the germline V gene are DFQATT and SNEGSKA (reference sequence). V was shortened by 0 bases and J by 0 bases, with 9 bases between the two germline ends. CDR3 DNA, as far as it was read: TGCAGTGCTAGAGAGGGCAGTAGCTCTGGGGCCAACGTC. Translating it yields CSAREGSSSGANV. The entire CDR3 sequence reads CSAREGSSSGANVLTF.

Comments on this clone: The CDR3 end is not reached by the read, which stops 3 residues before it; the germline J gene fills it in. The V gene is TRBV5-1, the J gene TRBJ2-5, with TRBD2 identical over 10 bases. Germline CDR1 and CDR2: SGHRS and YFSETQ. J lost 3 bases, V lost 3 bases, and 11 bases had no gene match. The length of the CDR3 is 17 residues. The DNA read from the CDR3 is TGCGCCAGCAGCTCGCACCATTATACTAGCGGGGAAGAGACC. Translation gives CASSSHHYTSGEET. The CDR3 reads in full as CASSSHHYTSGEETQYF.

Comment on this clone: The read stops 3 residues short of the end of the CDR3; the missing end is completed from the germline J gene. The chain couples TRBV19 to TRBJ2-3; maybe TRBD2 (5 bases). CDR3 length: 16 residues. Germline assignment: CDR1 LNHDA and CDR2 SQIVND (reference sequence). The germline V and J ends were trimmed by 6 bases and 0 bases, with 16 bases remaining between them. The covered CDR3 bases are TGTGCCAGTAGAGAGAGGGCCGGAGCTAGCACAGATACG. It specifies CASRERAGASTDT. The CDR3 in its entirety is CASRERAGASTDTQYF.

As for this clone: The read terminates 3 residues before the CDR3 end, so the remaining end is supplied by the germline J gene. The chain recombines TRBV2 with TRBJ2-3; D is perhaps TRBD2 (6 bases). Germline assignment: CDR1 SNHLY and CDR2 FYNNEI. The CDR3 loop spans 14 amino acids. CDR3: CASSSGRGRETQYF. CDR3 DNA (partial): TGTGCCAGCAGCTCTGGGCGGGGACGGGAGACG.

Worth noting for this clone: The missing CDR3 end, 3 residues past where the read stops, is filled in from the germline J gene. The V call is TRBV4-1, the J call TRBJ2-3; 9 bases match TRBD2. V dropped 6 bases and J dropped 1; count of bases not matched to a gene: 11. The CDR3 is made up of 17 amino acids. The germline V gene has CDR1 MGHRA and CDR2 YSYEKL. The DNA read from the CDR3 is TGCGCCAGCAGTCTACAGGGCCTAGCGGGGCGCACAGATACG. Amino acids: CASSLQGLAGRTDT. The whole CDR3 protein reads CASSLQGLAGRTDTQYF.

Details on this clone: The CDR3 end is not reached by the read, which stops 3 residues before it; the germline J gene fills it in. V gene TRBV7-9 combines with J gene TRBJ2-5; no definite D call. CDR3 length: 15 amino acids. The germline CDR1 and CDR2 sequences are SEHNR and FQNEAQ (reference sequence). Trimming pared 1 base from V and 2 bases from J, leaving 11 bases between. The sequenced CDR3 bases are TGTGCCAGCAGCTTAGGTCTGGCAGGACAAGAGACC. Its translation is CASSLGLAGQET. The CDR3 as a whole reads CASSLGLAGQETQYF.

This clone is deemed medium-sized (0.01 to 0.1%) by its frequency. CDR3 in amino acids: CASSSPGGVNTGELFF. The DNA read from the CDR3 is TGCGCCAGCAGCTCCCCCGGGGGAGTGAACACCGGGGAG. V usage is TRBV5-1 and J usage is TRBJ2-2, with a possible D match to TRBD2 (6 bases). The read stops 3 residues short of the end of the CDR3; the missing end is completed from the germline J gene. Looked up from germline, CDR1 is SGHRS and CDR2 is YFSETQ. V gave up 3 bases and J gave up 1 base, with 13 bases separating them. This CDR3 spans 16 amino acids.

Worth noting for this clone: The read ends 3 residues shy of where the CDR3 ends; the end is completed using the germline J gene. This chain links TRBV18 with TRBJ1-1; 9 bases align to TRBD1. The V gene's germline CDR1 is KGHSH and CDR2 LQKENI. The CDR3 spans 13 residues. CDR3: CASSPEMTGGAFF. The DNA read from the CDR3 is TGTGCCAGCTCACCAGAAATGACAGGGGGT.

As to this clone: The missing CDR3 end, 3 residues past where the read stops, is filled in from the germline J gene. In the same sample, other DNA sequences code for this CDR3. The chain couples TRBV5-1 to TRBJ2-1; 9 bases match TRBD2. V shed 3 bases, J shed 4 bases, and the junction held 2 bases outside the gene matches. The CDR3 covers 14 residues. Germline CDR1 SGHRS, CDR2 YFSETQ. CDR3 bases read: TGCGCCAGCAGCTCGGCGGGGGGGTACAATGAG. Translating it yields CASSSAGGYNE. The full CDR3 sequence reads CASSSAGGYNEQFF.

The CDR3 region is CSAIPGTANNQPQYF. Incomplete CDR3 DNA: TGCAGTGCTATCCCCGGGACAGCCAACAATCAGCCG. This chain links TRBV20-1 with TRBJ2-3, with TRBD1 matching 7 bases. The read terminates 3 residues before the CDR3 end, so the remaining end is supplied by the germline J gene. The CDR3 is made up of 15 amino acids. Germline V gene data show CDR1 as DFQATT and CDR2 as SNEGSKA (reference sequence).

With respect to this clone: The read falls 3 residues short of the CDR3 end, and the missing part is taken from the germline J gene. V gene TRBV4-2 combines with J gene TRBJ2-3; no firm D call. Germline-derived CDR1 and CDR2 are LGHNA and YNFKEQ. This CDR3 region has 12 residues. V lost 1 base to trimming and J lost 6 bases, with 5 bases between them. The sequenced part of the CDR3 DNA is TGTGCCAGCAGCCAAGGTCGGGATACG. It encodes CASSQGRDT. The CDR3 as a whole reads CASSQGRDTQYF.

CDR3 sequence reads: CASSPVAVGAYEQYF. CDR3 bases read: TGTGCCAGCAGTCCAGTAGCGGTAGGGGCCTACGAG. The rearrangement joins TRBV28 to TRBJ2-7; possibly TRBD2 for D (6 bases). The missing CDR3 end, 3 residues past where the read stops, is filled in from the germline J gene. The ends were cut back, 5 bases at V and 2 bases at J, with 16 bases in the middle. The CDR3 runs 15 residues. Germline assignment: CDR1 MDHEN and CDR2 SYDVKM.

Comment on this clone: The sequence runs out 3 residues before the end of the CDR3; the remainder is reconstructed from the germline J gene. The chain carries TRBV30 and TRBJ1-5, with D unresolved. V was cut by 4 bases and J by 7 bases, with 11 bases left in between. CDR1 is GTSNPN, CDR2 SVGIG, per germline (reference sequence). CDR3 length: 12 residues. The CDR3 bases that were read are TGTGCCTGGACCTCCTACGGGCAGCCC. It translates to CAWTSYGQP. The full-length CDR3 reads as CAWTSYGQPQHF.

On this clone: The DNA ends 3 residues before the CDR3 does, and the rest of the CDR3 is filled in from the germline J gene. This sequence joins TRBV6-2 or TRBV6-3 and TRBJ2-4; TRBD2 matches at 7 bases. Germline V gene data show CDR1 as MNHEY and CDR2 as SVGEGT. The CDR3 is 13 amino acids. The CDR3 DNA, read in part, is TGTGCCAGCAGGGCGGGGGATCTCAGTGGT. Protein sequence: CASRAGDLSG. In full, the CDR3 reads CASRAGDLSGQYF.

Concerning this clone: The CDR3 goes on 3 residues after the read ends, and that part is filled in from the germline J gene. The chain employs TRBV18 and TRBJ1-1; D is undetermined. This CDR3 spans 15 amino acids. Germline CDR1 is KGHSH and CDR2 is LQKENI. The CDR3 reads CASSIGLAGLNEAFF. Incomplete CDR3 DNA: TGTGCCAGCTCGATCGGACTAGCGGGGTTGAATGAG.

In regard to this clone: The read ends 3 residues before the CDR3 terminus; that terminus is restored from the germline J gene. The rearrangement links TRBV7-3 to TRBJ1-6, with D possibly being TRBD1 (6 bases). This CDR3 region has 14 residues. V shed 5 bases and J shed 7 bases, with 12 bases lying between them. Germline V CDR1 and CDR2: SGHTA, FQGTGA. The CDR3 spells CASSPTGNNSPLHF. Incomplete CDR3 DNA: TGTGCCAGCAGCCCCACAGGGAACAATTCACCC. Together with reference TRBV7-3 and TRBJ1-6, the CDR3 gives the full variable domain: GAGVSQTPSNKVTEKGKYVELRCDPISGHTALYWYRQSLGQGPEFLIYFQGTGAADDSGLPNDRFFAVRPEGSVSTLKIQRTERGDSAVYLCASSPTGNNSPLHFGNGTRLTVT.

Details on this clone: The read finishes 3 residues shy of the CDR3 end, and the germline J gene is used to complete it. This sequence joins TRBV20-1 and TRBJ1-2; weak D call: TRBD1 (5 bases). Germline CDR1 reads DFQATT; CDR2 reads SNEGSKA (reference sequence). There are 16 residues in the CDR3. Trimming removed 0 bases at V and 4 bases at J, with 18 bases between. The CDR3 loop is CSAREGVGQGSYGYTF. The CDR3 bases that were read are TGCAGTGCTAGAGAGGGTGTTGGCCAGGGATCCTATGGC.

The CDR3 here is CASSEVAGEVETQYF. The sequenced part of the CDR3 DNA is TGTGCCAGCAGTGAAGTAGCGGGGGAAGTTGAGACG. V is TRBV6-1 and J is TRBJ2-3; 9 bases agree with TRBD2. Read coverage stops 3 residues before the CDR3 terminus; the germline J gene supplies the remainder. This CDR3 contains 15 residues. Germline V gives CDR1 MNHNS, CDR2 SASEGT.